Each of the 5 T cell receptor gamma chains below was sequenced from the same sample in a study of Vδ1+ human thymocytes. Study-wide points: In the thymus, TRG and TRD repertoires looked highly polyclonal with Gaussian CDR3 lengths.

No cognate antigen is known for these TCRs. The template was reverse-transcribed extracted RNA. The CDR3 regions were amplified by multiplex PCR from V-gene primers to a constant-region primer. TCRdb re-called the multiplex PCR reads through CATT. The table has tens of thousands of gamma-chain clones, around 18% seen once. Sequenced material: Vdelta1+ gamma-delta thymocytes from the thymus. Indicated subset: FACS-sorted CD3+ TCRalphabeta- TCRVdelta1+ TCRVdelta2- thymocytes. The receptors come from a boy younger than two who had congenital heart surgery.

This clone has only one observation. The chain couples TRGV2 to TRGJ1 or TRGJ2. With V trimmed by 0 bases and J by 3 bases, 11 bases remained unmatched. The CDR3 has 16 residues. Germline V gene data show CDR1 as EGSNGY and CDR2 as YDSYNSKV. CDR3 in DNA: TGTGCCACCTGGGACGGGTCCCCCCTGATTTATTATAAGAAACTCTTT. Protein: CATWDGSPLIYYKKLF.

The sample holds a few counts of this clone. In the same sample, other DNA sequences code for this CDR3. V is TRGV9 and J is TRGJ1 or TRGJ2. This CDR3 spans 13 amino acids. The germline V gene encodes CDR1 GITISATS and CDR2 ISYDGTV (reference sequence). Losses at the gene ends were 3 bases for V and 3 bases for J; bases not matched to a gene: 5. CDR3 residues: CALWEIPYYKKLF. The DNA for the CDR3 is TGTGCCTTGTGGGAGATCCCTTATTATAAGAAACTCTTT.

The V and J genes are TRGV4 and TRGJ1 or TRGJ2. Trimming removed 6 bases from V and 4 bases from J; junction bases left unmatched: 6. CDR3 length equals 12 residues. Germline V gives CDR1 EGSTGY, CDR2 YDSYTSSV. CDR3 bases: TGTGCCACCTGGACGGGCTATTATAAGAAACTCTTT. It specifies CATWTGYYKKLF.

This clone was counted a few times. The V call is TRGV4, the J call TRGJ1 or TRGJ2. The trim removed 0 bases at V and 6 bases at J, leaving 8 bases unmatched. The CDR3 covers 14 residues. Germline assignment: CDR1 EGSTGY and CDR2 YDSYTSSV. The CDR3 protein is CATWDGPACYKKLF. CDR3 bases: TGTGCCACCTGGGATGGGCCCGCTTGTTATAAGAAACTCTTT.

This chain connects TRGV2 to TRGJP2. This CDR3 has 16 residues. The V segment lost 2 bases and the J segment 0 bases; nucleotides outside the gene matches: 6. Germline CDR1 reads EGSNGY; CDR2 reads YDSYNSKV. In DNA, the CDR3 is TGTGCCACCTGGGACGCACCGAATAGTAGTGATTGGATCAAGACGTTT. Its translation is CATWDAPNSSDWIKTF.